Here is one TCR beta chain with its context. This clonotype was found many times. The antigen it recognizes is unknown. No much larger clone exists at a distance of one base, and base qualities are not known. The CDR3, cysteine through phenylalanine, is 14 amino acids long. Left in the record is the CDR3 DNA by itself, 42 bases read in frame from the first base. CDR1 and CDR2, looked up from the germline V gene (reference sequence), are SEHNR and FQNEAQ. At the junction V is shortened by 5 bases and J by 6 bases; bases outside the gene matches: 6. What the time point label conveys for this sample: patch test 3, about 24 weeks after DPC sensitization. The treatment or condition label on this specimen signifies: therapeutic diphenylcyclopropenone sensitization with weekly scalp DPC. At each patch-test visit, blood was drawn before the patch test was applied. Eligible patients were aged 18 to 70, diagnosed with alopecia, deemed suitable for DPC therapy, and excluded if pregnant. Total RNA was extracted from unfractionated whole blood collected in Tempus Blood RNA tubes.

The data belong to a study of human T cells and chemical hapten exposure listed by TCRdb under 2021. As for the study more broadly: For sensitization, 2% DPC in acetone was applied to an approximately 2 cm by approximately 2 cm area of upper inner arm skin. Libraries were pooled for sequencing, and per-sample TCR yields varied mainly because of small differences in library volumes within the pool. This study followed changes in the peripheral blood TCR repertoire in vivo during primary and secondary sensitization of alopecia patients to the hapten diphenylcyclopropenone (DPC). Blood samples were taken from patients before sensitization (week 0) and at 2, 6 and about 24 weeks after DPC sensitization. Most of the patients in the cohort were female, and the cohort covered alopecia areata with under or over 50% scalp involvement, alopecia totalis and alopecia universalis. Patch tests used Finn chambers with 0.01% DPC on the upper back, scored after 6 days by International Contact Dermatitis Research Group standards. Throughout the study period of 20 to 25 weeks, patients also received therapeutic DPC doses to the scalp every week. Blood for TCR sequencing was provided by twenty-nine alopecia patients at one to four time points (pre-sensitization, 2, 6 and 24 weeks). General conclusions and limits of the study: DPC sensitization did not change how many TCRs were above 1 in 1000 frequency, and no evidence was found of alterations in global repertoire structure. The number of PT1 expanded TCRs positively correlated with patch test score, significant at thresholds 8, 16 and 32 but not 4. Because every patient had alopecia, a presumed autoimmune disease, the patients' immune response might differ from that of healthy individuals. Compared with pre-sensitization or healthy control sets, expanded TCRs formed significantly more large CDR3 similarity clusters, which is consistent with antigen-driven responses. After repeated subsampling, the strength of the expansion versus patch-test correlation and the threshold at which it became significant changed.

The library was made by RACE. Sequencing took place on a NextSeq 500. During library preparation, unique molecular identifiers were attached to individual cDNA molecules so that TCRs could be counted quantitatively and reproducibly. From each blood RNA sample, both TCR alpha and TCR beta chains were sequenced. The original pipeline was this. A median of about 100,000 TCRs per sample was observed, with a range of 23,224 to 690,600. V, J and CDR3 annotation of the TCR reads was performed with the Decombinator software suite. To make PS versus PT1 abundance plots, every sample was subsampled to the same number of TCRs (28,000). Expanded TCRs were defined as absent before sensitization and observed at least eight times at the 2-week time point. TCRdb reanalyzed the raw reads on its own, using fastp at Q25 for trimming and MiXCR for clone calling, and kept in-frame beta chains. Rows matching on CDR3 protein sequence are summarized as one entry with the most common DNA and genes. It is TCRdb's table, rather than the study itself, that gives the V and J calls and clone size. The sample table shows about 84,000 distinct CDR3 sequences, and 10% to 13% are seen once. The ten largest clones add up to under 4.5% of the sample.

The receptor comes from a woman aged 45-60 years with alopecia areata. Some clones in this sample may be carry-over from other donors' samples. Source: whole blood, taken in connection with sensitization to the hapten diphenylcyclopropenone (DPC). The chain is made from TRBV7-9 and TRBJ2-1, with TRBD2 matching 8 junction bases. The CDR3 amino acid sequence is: CASSPGLEGNEQFF. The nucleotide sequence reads TGTGCCAGCAGCCCGGGACTAGAGGGCAATGAGCAGTTCTTC.